This T cell receptor beta chain is from a study of PD-L1 blockade in urothelial cancer (dated by TCRdb to about 2017). For the study in its entirety: Therapy was started in the mid-2010s for all patients, and atezolizumab 1,200 mg was administered intravenously every 3 weeks. Pretreatment tumor samples, along with matched peripheral blood collected serially before and after atezolizumab treatment, underwent TCR sequencing. An ECOG performance status of 0 or 1 was recorded for the patients, and 0 to 3 prior chemotherapy regimens had been received by the patients. About nine tenths of the roughly 29 patients were identified as males with urothelial cancer of bladder origin, and a prior smoking history was reported by 18 of 29 patients. Blood samples were analyzed 3 weeks after the start of treatment (second dose) and 6 weeks after the start of treatment. Somatic, immune and clinical correlates of response to PD-L1 blockade with atezolizumab in urothelial cancer were the focus of an exploratory multi-omic analysis. Just over 28 patients had pretreatment blood TCR-seq, around 25 had at least one posttreatment blood collection, and around 25 had tumor TCR-seq. Durable clinical benefit meant progression-free survival longer than 6 months, and TCR features were also tested against progression-free and overall survival. Nine patients reached durable clinical benefit, while 20 patients did not. In the same patients who had TCR sequencing, pretreatment tumors also underwent whole exome sequencing and RNA sequencing. Blood samples gave median yields of about 140,000 T cells and approximately 80,000 unique TCRs, along with a median clonality of 0.080.

The time point label, as the study defines it: pretreatment peripheral blood. A total of under 30 patients with locally advanced or metastatic urothelial carcinoma, treated at Memorial Sloan Kettering on a trial protocol, made up the cohort. Peripheral blood mononuclear cells were collected pretreatment and during treatment, with between 1 and 8 total time points obtained per patient. The Qiagen DNeasy Blood extraction kit was used to purify genomic DNA from total PBMCs and tumor samples. PBMCs were collected pretreatment and during treatment and were isolated and stored as previously described. What the study reported, not specific to this receptor: A pretreatment peripheral blood TCR clonality below the median was linked to improved progression-free and overall survival. Because of the small sample size (n of about 29) and the many exploratory analyses performed, the results are intended to be regarded as hypothesis-generating. Patients with durable benefit showed greater expansion of tumor-associated TCR clones in peripheral blood 3 weeks after starting treatment (n ≈ 21, p = 0.022).

Each PCR received spiked-in synthetic TCR analog templates so that absolute template abundance could be estimated from read counts. Using the immunoSEQ assay, TCRbeta CDR3 regions were amplified from genomic DNA with bias-controlled V and J gene primers. Rearranged TCRbeta segments were sequenced at approximately 20X coverage. The study's own analysis went as follows. Sequencing errors were corrected by clustering, and CDR3s were annotated against IMGT so that V, D and J genes could be assigned. Downstream analyses used only productive TCRbeta rearrangements, leaving out any out-of-frame or stop-codon sequences. To compute clonality, Shannon entropy was normalized by the log of the number of unique productive sequences and then subtracted from one. Clones differing between time points or between blood and tumor were identified using Fisher's exact test with Benjamini-Hochberg correction, with an adjusted p below 0.01 applied as the threshold. TCRdb took over this immuneACCESS table, retaining in-frame rearrangements with V and J assigned. Such tables are incomplete; in checked studies, under half of the missing clones stem from an unresolved V gene, and the remainder is unexplained. V, J and clone size reflect that table, while D and trimming were determined from the DNA. Recorded for this sample are fewer than 100,000 clones; approximately 86% of them occurred a single time. The ten largest clones add up to about 7.4% of the sample.

As to this clone: Its cognate antigen has yet to be identified. Per-nucleotide qualities are absent, and no much larger clonotype sits a single base away.

The junction shows trimming of 5 bases on V and 10 bases on J, plus 12 bases between the germline ends. CDR1 and CDR2 were assigned from the germline V gene (reference sequence) as SEHNR and FQNEAQ. Spanning cysteine to phenylalanine, the CDR3 consists of 12 amino acids. The sequence is cut down to CDR3 DNA, 36 bases in frame from base 1. The rearranged chain carries TRBV7-9 and TRBJ2-4; the D segment cannot be called with confidence. The starting material was PBMCs, obtained around atezolizumab (anti-PD-L1) treatment. The source is a man in his forties with urothelial cancer. The CDR3 region: CASSITARIQYF. The nucleotide sequence is given as TGTGCCAGCAGCATCACCGCACGGATTCAGTACTTC.